This T cell receptor beta chain was obtained from a study of blood T cells in healthy people across ages. Ranging in age from roughly 6 to 90, the donors were healthy Caucasian individuals from Russia. In germline, CDR1 is MDHEN, CDR2 SYDVKM. The CDR3 runs to 15 residues. Trimming cost V 6 bases and J 3 bases; bases outside gene matches: 7. Alongside a J-beta primer mix, a sample-barcoded 5' primer served in a second PCR lasting about 7 to 11 cycles. Via MiXCR, TCRdb re-called the 5' RACE reads, giving one row per CDR3 protein. The sample carries 550,000 to 650,000 distinct CDR3 sequences, 25% to 35% recorded once. This same sample was also part of a study on T cells of mothers and their children. That publication notes: There were over 10 million TCR beta CDR3 reads from each mother and a few million from each child.

Input material: blood. The TCR originated in a boy younger than 10 in good health. The rearrangement links TRBV28 to TRBJ2-1; TRBD2 matches 8 bases. The CDR3: CASRIGGEIYNEQFF. CDR3 DNA sequence: TGTGCCAGCAGGATCGGGGGGGAGATCTACAATGAGCAGTTCTTC.